This record covers a single TCR beta chain. This clonotype was seen ten or more times. Its antigen is unknown. Within one base of it there is no much larger clone, and no base qualities were kept. The receptor library was made with 5' RACE. The sample was run on a NextSeq 500. The TCR library protocol attached a unique molecular identifier to each TCR cDNA molecule to allow correction of PCR and sequencing errors. The study's processing was this. TCR identification, UMI-based error correction and CDR3 extraction were performed with Decombinator tools. Expanded TCRs were defined as those above a frequency of 2 per 1,000, corresponding to the top 1% of the tumor frequency distribution. Renyi diversity was computed with the R vegan package after each repertoire had been subsampled 100 times to 5,000 TCRs. CDR3 similarity networks were built from amino acid triplet string-kernel similarity, with CDR3s being connected when pairwise similarity was above 0.82. TCRdb reanalyzed the raw reads on its own, using fastp at Q25 for trimming and MiXCR for clone calling, and kept in-frame beta chains. All rows with the same CDR3 protein become a single entry with the most common DNA and genes. TCRdb's processing, not the authors' own work, is the source of the V and J calls. A total of about 48,000 distinct CDR3 sequences appear in this sample, under 6% of them only once. 8.5% to 14% of the sample belongs to the ten largest clones.

The sample belongs to a study of spatial heterogeneity in lung cancer (dated by TCRdb to about 2019). For context, the study as a whole: More beta-chain than alpha-chain transcripts were consistently detected, likely reflecting higher beta-chain transcript abundance. TCR alpha and beta repertoires were quantitatively compared across multiple tumor regions, matched nontumor lung and blood in non-small cell lung cancer. Nonsynonymous mutation counts, determined by whole-exome sequencing of tumor tissue, were related to TCR repertoire features. Both alpha and beta chains were TCR-sequenced in 200 to 250 tumor regions, about 69 matched nontumor lung samples and around 50 PBMC samples obtained at surgery. In the raw uncorrected reads, each unique combination of TCR and UMI appeared more than ten times on average.

V lost 0 bases and J lost 5 bases; the stretch between them is 11 bases long. From the cysteine up to the phenylalanine, the CDR3 has a length of 15 residues. Just the 45-base CDR3 DNA is kept, in frame starting at base 1. Based on the germline V gene, the CDR1 and CDR2 sequences are MGHRA and YSYEKL. The sample's time point, from its label and the paper: sample taken at primary tumor resection. Without any cell sorting, TCR sequencing was performed on whole RNA extracted either from tumor and nontumor lung tissue or from cryopreserved PBMC samples. Samples were obtained from 72 patients with early-stage, untreated non-small cell lung cancer from the lung TRACERx cohort. A patient was chosen for TCR sequencing only when enough RNA was available from at least two tumor regions. On the study overall, not on this receptor specifically: Confirming at a functional level the hypothesis that regional TCRs recognize regional mutations was considered to require additional single-cell paired TCR alpha and beta sequencing. Ubiquitous expanded tumor TCRs showed up in blood more often at tumor resection than at routine follow-up.

Recombination connected TRBV4-1 to TRBJ1-5; no D segment can be confidently identified. Material: PBMCs, obtained at surgery. This receptor was identified in a male donor with early-stage non-small cell lung cancer. The CDR3 region reads CASSQDGGLDQPQHF. At the DNA level, the sequence is TGCGCCAGCAGCCAAGATGGAGGGTTAGATCAGCCCCAGCATTTT.